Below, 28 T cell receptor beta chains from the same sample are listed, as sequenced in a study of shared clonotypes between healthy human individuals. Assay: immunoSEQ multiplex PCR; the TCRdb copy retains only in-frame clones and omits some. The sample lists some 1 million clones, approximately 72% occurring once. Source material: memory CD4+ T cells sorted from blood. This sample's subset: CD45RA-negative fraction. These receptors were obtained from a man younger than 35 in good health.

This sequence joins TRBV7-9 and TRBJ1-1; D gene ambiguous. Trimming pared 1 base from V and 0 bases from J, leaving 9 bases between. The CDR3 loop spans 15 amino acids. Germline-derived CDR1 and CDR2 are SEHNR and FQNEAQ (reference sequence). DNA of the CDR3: TGTGCCAGCAGCTTAGATGGGGTTATGAACACTGAAGCTTTCTTT. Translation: CASSLDGVMNTEAFF.

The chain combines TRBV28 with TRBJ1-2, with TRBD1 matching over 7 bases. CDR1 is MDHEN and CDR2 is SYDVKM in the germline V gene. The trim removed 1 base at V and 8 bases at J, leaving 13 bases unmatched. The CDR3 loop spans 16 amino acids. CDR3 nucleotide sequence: TGTGCCAGCAGTTTATCCGGACAGGCTGCAGGGGGAGGCTACACCTTC. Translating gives CASSLSGQAAGGGYTF.

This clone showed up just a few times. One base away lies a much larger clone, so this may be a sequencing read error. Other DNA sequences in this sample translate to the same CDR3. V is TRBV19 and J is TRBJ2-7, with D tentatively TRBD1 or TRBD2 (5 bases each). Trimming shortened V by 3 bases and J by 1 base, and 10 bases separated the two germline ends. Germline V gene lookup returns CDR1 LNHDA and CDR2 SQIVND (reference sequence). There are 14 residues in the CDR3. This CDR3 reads CASSIRDGSYEQYF. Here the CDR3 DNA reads TGTGCCAGTAGTATCCGGGACGGATCCTACGAGCAGTACTTC.

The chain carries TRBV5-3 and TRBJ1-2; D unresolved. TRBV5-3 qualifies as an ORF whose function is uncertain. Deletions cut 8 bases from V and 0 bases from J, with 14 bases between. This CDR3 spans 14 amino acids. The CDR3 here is CASTAGSTNYGYTF. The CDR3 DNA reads TGTGCCAGCACTGCCGGCAGCACTAACTATGGCTACACCTTC.

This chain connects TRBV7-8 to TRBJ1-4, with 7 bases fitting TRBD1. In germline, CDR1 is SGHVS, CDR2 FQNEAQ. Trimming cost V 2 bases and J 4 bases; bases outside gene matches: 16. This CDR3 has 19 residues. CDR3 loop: CASSLWPGGGGLRNEKLFF. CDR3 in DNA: TGTGCCAGCAGCTTATGGCCGGGAGGAGGGGGCCTTCGTAATGAAAAACTGTTTTTT. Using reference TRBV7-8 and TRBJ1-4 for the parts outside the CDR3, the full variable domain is GAGVSQSPRYKVAKRGQDVALRCDPISGHVSLFWYQQALGQGPEFLTYFQNEAQLDKSGLPSDRFFAERPEGSVSTLKIQRTQQEDSAVYLCASSLWPGGGGLRNEKLFFGSGTQLSVL.

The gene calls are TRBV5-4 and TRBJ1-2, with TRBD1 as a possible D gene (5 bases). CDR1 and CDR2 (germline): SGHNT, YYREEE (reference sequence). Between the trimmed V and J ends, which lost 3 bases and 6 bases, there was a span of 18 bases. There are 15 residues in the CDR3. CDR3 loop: CASSYLDTQINGYTF. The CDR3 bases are TGTGCCAGCAGCTATCTGGACACTCAAATAAATGGCTACACCTTC.

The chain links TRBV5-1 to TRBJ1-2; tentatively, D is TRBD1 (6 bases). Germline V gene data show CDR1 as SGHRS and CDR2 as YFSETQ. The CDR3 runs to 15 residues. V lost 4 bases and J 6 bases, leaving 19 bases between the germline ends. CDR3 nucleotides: TGCGCCAGCAGCCAACAGGACAGCCCCAGGGATGGCTACACCTTC. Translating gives CASSQQDSPRDGYTF.

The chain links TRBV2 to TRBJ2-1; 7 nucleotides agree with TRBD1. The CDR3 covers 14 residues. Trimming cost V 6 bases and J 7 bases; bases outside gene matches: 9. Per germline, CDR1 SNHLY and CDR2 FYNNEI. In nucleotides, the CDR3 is TGTGCCAGCAGCGAGAGACAGGGTAATAATGAGCAGTTCTTC. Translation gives CASSERQGNNEQFF.

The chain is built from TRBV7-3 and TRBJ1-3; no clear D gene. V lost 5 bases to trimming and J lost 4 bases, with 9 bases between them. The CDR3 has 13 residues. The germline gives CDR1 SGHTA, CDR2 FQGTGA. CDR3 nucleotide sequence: TGTGCCAGCAGCCCCCGCTTCGGAAACACCATATATTTT. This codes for CASSPRFGNTIYF.

CDR3 protein: CASSAGDRKNQPQHF. DNA of the CDR3: TGTGCCAGCAGTGCTGGGGACAGGAAGAATCAGCCCCAGCATTTT. This chain connects TRBV6-1 to TRBJ1-5; 8 nucleotides line up with TRBD1. In germline, CDR1 is MNHNS, CDR2 SASEGT. J gave up 4 bases and V 4 bases, and 6 bases lay outside the gene matches. The CDR3 sequence is 15 residues long.

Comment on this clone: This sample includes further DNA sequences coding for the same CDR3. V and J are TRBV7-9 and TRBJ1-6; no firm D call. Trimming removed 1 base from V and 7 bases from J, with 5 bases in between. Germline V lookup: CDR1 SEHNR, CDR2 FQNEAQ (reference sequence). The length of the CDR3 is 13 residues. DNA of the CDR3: TGTGCCAGCAGCTTAGGGGGAAATTCACCCCTCCACTTT. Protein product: CASSLGGNSPLHF.

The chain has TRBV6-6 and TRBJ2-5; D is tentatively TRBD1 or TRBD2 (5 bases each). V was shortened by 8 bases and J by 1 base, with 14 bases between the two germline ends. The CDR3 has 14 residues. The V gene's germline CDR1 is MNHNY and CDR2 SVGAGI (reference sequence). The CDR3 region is CASRFRGVQETQYF. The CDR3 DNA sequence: TGTGCCAGCCGTTTTCGAGGGGTCCAAGAGACCCAGTACTTC.

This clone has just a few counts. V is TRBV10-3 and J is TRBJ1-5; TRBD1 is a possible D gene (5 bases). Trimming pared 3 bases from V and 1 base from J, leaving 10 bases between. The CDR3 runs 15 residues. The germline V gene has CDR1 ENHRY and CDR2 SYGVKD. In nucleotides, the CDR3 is TGTGCCATCAGTGAAGGGGTCGGGAGCAATCAGCCCCAGCATTTT. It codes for CAISEGVGSNQPQHF.

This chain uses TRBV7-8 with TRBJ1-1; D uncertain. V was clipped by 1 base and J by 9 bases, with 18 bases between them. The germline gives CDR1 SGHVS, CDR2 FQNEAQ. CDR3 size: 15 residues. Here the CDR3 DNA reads TGTGCCAGCAGCTTAGGCGGAGGCCCCTATGCAAAAGCTTTCTTT. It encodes CASSLGGGPYAKAFF. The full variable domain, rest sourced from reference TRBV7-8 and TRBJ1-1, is GAGVSQSPRYKVAKRGQDVALRCDPISGHVSLFWYQQALGQGPEFLTYFQNEAQLDKSGLPSDRFFAERPEGSVSTLKIQRTQQEDSAVYLCASSLGGGPYAKAFFGQGTRLTVV.

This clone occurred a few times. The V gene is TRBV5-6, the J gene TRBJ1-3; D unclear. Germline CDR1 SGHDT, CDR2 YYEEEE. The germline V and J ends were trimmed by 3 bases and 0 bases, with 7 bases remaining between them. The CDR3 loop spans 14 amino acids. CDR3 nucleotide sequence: TGTGCCAGCAGCTCTGGGCACTCTGGAAACACCATATATTTT. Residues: CASSSGHSGNTIYF.

CDR3: CASSPSSGRRDTQYF. DNA of the CDR3: TGTGCCAGCAGCCCCTCTAGCGGGAGGAGGGATACGCAGTATTTT. This chain joins TRBV14 and TRBJ2-3; TRBD2 aligns across 11 bases. Germline CDR1 is SGHDN and CDR2 is FVKESK. The CDR3 is 15 residues long. Trimming cost V 4 bases and J 6 bases; bases outside gene matches: 6. The entire variable domain, with the rest obtained from reference TRBV14 and TRBJ2-3, is as follows: EAGVTQFPSHSVIEKGQTVTLRCDPISGHDNLYWYRRVMGKEIKFLLHFVKESKQDESGMPNNRFLAERTGGTYSTLKVQPAELEDSGVYFCASSPSSGRRDTQYFGPGTRLTVL.

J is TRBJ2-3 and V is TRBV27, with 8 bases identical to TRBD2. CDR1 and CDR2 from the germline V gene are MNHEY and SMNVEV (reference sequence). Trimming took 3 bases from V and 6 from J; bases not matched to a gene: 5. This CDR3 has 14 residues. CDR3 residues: CASSLAGGVDTQYF. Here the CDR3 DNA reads TGTGCCAGCAGTTTGGCGGGGGGTGTTGATACGCAGTATTTT.

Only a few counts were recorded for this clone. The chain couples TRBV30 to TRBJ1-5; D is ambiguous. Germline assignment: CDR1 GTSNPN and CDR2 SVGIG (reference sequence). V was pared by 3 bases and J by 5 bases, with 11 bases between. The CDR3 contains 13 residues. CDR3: CAWSRYRDQPQHF. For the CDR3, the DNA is TGTGCCTGGAGCCGGTACCGCGATCAGCCCCAGCATTTT. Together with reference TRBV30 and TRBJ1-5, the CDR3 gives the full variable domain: SQTIHQWPATLVQPVGSPLSLECTVEGTSNPNLYWYRQAAGRGLQLLFYSVGIGQISSEVPQNLSASRPQDRQFILSSKKLLLSDSGFYLCAWSRYRDQPQHFGDGTRLSIL.

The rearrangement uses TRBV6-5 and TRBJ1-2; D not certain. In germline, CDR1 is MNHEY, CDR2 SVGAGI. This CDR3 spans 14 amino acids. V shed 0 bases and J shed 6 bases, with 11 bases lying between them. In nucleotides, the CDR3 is TGTGCCAGCAGTTACTCGGTAGGGAAGGATGGCTACACCTTC. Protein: CASSYSVGKDGYTF.

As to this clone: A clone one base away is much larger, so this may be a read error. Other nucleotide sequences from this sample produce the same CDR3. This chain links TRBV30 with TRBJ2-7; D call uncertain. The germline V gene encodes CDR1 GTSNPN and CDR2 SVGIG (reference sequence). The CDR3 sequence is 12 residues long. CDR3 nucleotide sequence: TGTGCCTGGAGTGGCCGGTTCTACGAGCAATACTTC. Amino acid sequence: CAWSGRFYEQYF.

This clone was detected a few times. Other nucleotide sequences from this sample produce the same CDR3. Written as DNA, the CDR3 is TGCAGTGCTAGAGATCCTAGAGCTTTCTTT. Its protein is CSARDPRAFF. The rearrangement links TRBV20-1 to TRBJ1-1, with D hard to call. V lost 0 bases and J lost 10, with 6 bases in between. The CDR3 sequence is 10 residues long. In germline, CDR1 is DFQATT, CDR2 SNEGSKA (reference sequence).

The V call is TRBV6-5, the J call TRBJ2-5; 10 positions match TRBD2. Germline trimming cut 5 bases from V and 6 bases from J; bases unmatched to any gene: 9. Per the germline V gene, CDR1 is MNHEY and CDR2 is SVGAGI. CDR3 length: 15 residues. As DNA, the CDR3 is TGTGCCAGCAGTCGGGGGACTAGCGCGATAAAGACCCAGTACTTC. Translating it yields CASSRGTSAIKTQYF.

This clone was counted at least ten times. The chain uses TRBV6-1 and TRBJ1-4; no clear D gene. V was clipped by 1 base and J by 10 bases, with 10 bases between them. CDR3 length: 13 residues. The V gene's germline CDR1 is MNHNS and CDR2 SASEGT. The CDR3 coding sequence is TGTGCCAGCAGTGAAGGACTTTTAGCAAAACTGTTTTTT. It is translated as CASSEGLLAKLFF.

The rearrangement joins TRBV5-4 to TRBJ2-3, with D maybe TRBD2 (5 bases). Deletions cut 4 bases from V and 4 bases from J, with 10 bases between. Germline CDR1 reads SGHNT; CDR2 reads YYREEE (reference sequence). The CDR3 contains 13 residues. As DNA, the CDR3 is TGTGCCAGCAGCGGCGGCGGGTCAGATACGCAGTATTTT. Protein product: CASSGGGSDTQYF.

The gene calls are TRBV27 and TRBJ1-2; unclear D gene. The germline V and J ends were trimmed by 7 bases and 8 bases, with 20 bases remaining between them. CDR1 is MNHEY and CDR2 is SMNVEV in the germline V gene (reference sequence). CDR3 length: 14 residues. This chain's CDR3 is CASKARTAGAGYTF. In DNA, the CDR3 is TGTGCCAGCAAAGCGAGGACGGCGGGAGCCGGCTACACCTTC.

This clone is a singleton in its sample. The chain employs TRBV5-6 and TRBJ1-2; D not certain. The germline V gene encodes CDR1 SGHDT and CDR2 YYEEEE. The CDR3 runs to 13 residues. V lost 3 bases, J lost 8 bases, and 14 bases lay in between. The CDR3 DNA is TGTGCCAGCAGCTCGGCGGACGGCTTAGGCTACACCTTC. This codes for CASSSADGLGYTF.

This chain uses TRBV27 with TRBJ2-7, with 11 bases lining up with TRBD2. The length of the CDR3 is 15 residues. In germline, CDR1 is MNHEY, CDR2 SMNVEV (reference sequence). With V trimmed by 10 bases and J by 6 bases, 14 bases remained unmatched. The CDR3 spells CATAQVAGGQGEQYF. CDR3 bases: TGTGCCACCGCACAGGTAGCGGGGGGGCAAGGCGAGCAGTACTTC.

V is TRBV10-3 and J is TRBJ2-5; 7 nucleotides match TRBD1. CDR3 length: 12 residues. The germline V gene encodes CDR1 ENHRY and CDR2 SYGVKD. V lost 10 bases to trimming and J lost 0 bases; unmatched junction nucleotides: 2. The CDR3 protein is CASTGDQETQYF. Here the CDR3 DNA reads TGTGCCAGTACAGGGGACCAAGAGACCCAGTACTTC.